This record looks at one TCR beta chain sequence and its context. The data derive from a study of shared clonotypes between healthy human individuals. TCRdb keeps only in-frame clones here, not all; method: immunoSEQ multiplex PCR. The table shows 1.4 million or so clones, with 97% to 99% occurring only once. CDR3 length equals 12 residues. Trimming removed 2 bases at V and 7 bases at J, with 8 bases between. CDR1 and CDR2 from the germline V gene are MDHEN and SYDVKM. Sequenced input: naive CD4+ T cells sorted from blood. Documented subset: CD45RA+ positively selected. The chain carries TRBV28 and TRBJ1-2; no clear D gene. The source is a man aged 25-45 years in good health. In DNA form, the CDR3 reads TGTGCCAGCAGTTTAGGTCTCCGTGGCTACACCTTC. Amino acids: CASSLGLRGYTF.